These 7 T cell receptor beta chains share one sample of origin, sequenced in a study of blood T cells in healthy people across ages. The second PCR ran about 6 to 12 cycles with a sample-barcoded 5' primer and J-beta primers. TCRdb reanalysed the 5' RACE reads using MiXCR and keeps one entry per CDR3 protein. The sample has about 290,000 distinct CDR3 sequences; about 25% are singletons. Sequencing was carried out using blood. The receptors derive from a woman aged 70 to 79 in good health.

The rearrangement links TRBV7-2 to TRBJ2-5; 8 nucleotides line up with TRBD1. The CDR3 totals 16 residues. Germline loops: CDR1 SGHTA, CDR2 FQGNSA. V lost 1 base to trimming and J lost 5 bases; unmatched junction nucleotides: 9. The CDR3 here is CASSLGDRGFRETQYF. The CDR3 DNA is TGTGCCAGCAGCTTAGGAGACAGGGGTTTCCGGGAGACCCAGTACTTC.

This clonotype turned up a few times. J is TRBJ2-1 and V is TRBV27, with 9 bases aligning to TRBD1. This CDR3 has 16 amino acids. J was trimmed by 10 bases and V by 5 bases; bases with no gene match: 15. The V gene's germline CDR1 is MNHEY and CDR2 SMNVEV (reference sequence). The CDR3 nucleotides are TGTGCCAGCAGTCCAGTTGGGGACAGGGAAGGGTGGGAGCAGTTCTTC. This translates into CASSPVGDREGWEQFF.

The chain couples TRBV2 to TRBJ2-1; no clear D. V lost 1 base and J lost 2, with 9 bases in between. Per germline, CDR1 SNHLY and CDR2 FYNNEI. The CDR3 is 15 residues long. As DNA, the CDR3 is TGTGCCAGCAGTGAAGTATCCCGGGCCTACAATGAGCAGTTCTTC. Protein product: CASSEVSRAYNEQFF.

This clonotype was observed a handful of times. A read error may account for a junction end that differs from germline. The chain combines TRBV7-8 with TRBJ2-1; 12 positions match TRBD2. The CDR3 covers 15 residues. Germline V gives CDR1 SGHVS, CDR2 FQNEAQ. CDR3 bases: TGTGCCAGCAGCCCGGGACTAGCGGGCGCTAGACTAGCGTACTTC. Encoded protein: CASSPGLAGARLAYF.

This chain joins TRBV5-1 and TRBJ2-5; the D gene is possibly TRBD2 (5 bases). The germline gives CDR1 SGHRS, CDR2 YFSETQ. V was trimmed by 1 base and J by 3 bases, leaving 13 bases between them. CDR3 length equals 15 residues. CDR3 sequence (DNA): TGCGCCAGCAGCTTGTCTCCGGGATCGGAAGAGACCCAGTACTTC. This sequence encodes CASSLSPGSEETQYF.

For this clonotype: The junction and the germline gene differ at one end; a read error may be behind it. The chain couples TRBV4-2 to TRBJ1-5, with TRBD1 as a possible D gene (5 bases). The CDR3 contains 14 residues. The germline V gene has CDR1 LGHNA and CDR2 YNFKEQ. The CDR3 region is CASGQDVGDQPQHF. CDR3 nucleotide sequence: TGTGCCAGCGGCCAAGACGTGGGGGATCAGCCCCAGCATTTT.

This clonotype occurred many times. The chain combines TRBV18 with TRBJ2-1, with 8 bases lining up with TRBD2. Germline assignment: CDR1 KGHSH and CDR2 LQKENI. V shed 2 bases and J 5 bases; nucleotides not matched to a gene: 5. This CDR3 region has 15 residues. The CDR3 sequence is CASSPTSGSHNEQFF. The DNA for the CDR3 is TGTGCCAGCTCACCAACAAGCGGGAGCCACAATGAGCAGTTCTTC.